Below are 9 T cell receptor beta chains sequenced from a single sample in a study of T cells in Graves' hyperthyroidism and ophthalmopathy. RNA transcripts served as the template for amplifying TCR beta CDR3 regions. Researchers ran a first-round RT-PCR on the TCR CDR3 using the HTBI primer set. TCRdb itself ran the multiplex PCR reads through MiXCR, one entry per CDR3 protein. The data contain under 450,000 distinct CDR3 sequences, around 16% of them singletons. Specimen: blood. Receptors originate from a woman younger than 35 with Graves' hyperthyroidism.

This clonotype has at least ten counts. A much larger clone differs from this one at a single base, so this may be a read error. J is TRBJ1-1 and V is TRBV6-1; possible D gene TRBD1, 5 bases. V gave up 4 bases and J gave up 1 base, with 7 bases separating them. Germline V gene sequence: CDR1 MNHNS, CDR2 SASEGT. This CDR3 is 13 amino acids long. The CDR3 bases are TGTGCCAGCAGTGTGACAGCGAACACTGAAGCTTTCTTT. Protein sequence: CASSVTANTEAFF.

This clonotype was counted ten times or more. The chain employs TRBV5-1 and TRBJ2-1; 13 nucleotides line up with TRBD2. Germline V gene lookup returns CDR1 SGHRS and CDR2 YFSETQ. There are 17 residues in the CDR3. Unmatched junction bases numbered 4, after V lost 0 bases and J lost 4 bases. DNA of the CDR3: TGCGCCAGCAGCTTGGGCCCGGGACTAGCGGGGTACAATGAGCAGTTCTTC. Its translation: CASSLGPGLAGYNEQFF.

This chain links TRBV5-4 with TRBJ1-2; the match to TRBD1 covers 8 bases. Germline V gives CDR1 SGHNT, CDR2 YYREEE (reference sequence). V was clipped by 3 bases and J by 5 bases; unmatched bases: 18. CDR3 length: 18 residues. The DNA of the CDR3 is TGTGCCAGCAGCTCGGCCTCCTCAGGGGGCGCACCCCCTTATGGCTACACCTTC. Residues: CASSSASSGGAPPYGYTF.

Ten or more counts support this clonotype. At one end the junction does not follow the germline gene, possibly because of a read error. The V and J genes are TRBV27 and TRBJ1-5; D is ambiguous. Germline CDR1 and CDR2: MNHEY and SMNVEV (reference sequence). The CDR3 runs to 15 residues. CDR3 sequence reads: CASSWTGGSNQPQHF. The CDR3 DNA sequence: TGCGCCAGCAGCTGGACGGGTGGGAGCAATCAGCCCCAGCATTTT.

This clonotype appeared many times. V is TRBV20-1 and J is TRBJ1-2; D is ambiguous. Trimming took off 5 bases at V and 4 bases at J, with 11 bases between the two ends. The CDR3 consists of 12 residues. CDR1 DFQATT and CDR2 SNEGSKA come from the germline V gene (reference sequence). CDR3 DNA sequence: TGCAGTGCTGGAGGACGTAGCTATGGCTACACCTTC. Translating gives CSAGGRSYGYTF.

J is TRBJ1-5 and V is TRBV4-1; D possibly corresponds to TRBD1 (5 bases). Per the germline V gene, CDR1 is MGHRA and CDR2 is YSYEKL. V was shortened by 0 bases and J by 7 bases, with 13 bases between the two germline ends. The CDR3 is 15 amino acids. CDR3 protein: CASSQDWGGEQPQHF. The DNA for the CDR3 is TGCGCCAGCAGCCAAGATTGGGGAGGGGAACAGCCCCAGCATTTT.

This clonotype was recorded many times. The CDR3 bases are TGCAGCGTTGGCGGGAACGAGCAGTACTTC. This translates into CSVGGNEQYF. The chain employs TRBV29-1 and TRBJ2-7, with a possible D match to TRBD2 (6 bases). The CDR3 extends over 10 amino acids. V was pared by 4 bases and J by 5 bases, with 6 bases between. CDR1 SQVTM and CDR2 ANQGSEA come from the germline V gene.

This clonotype was observed once. The chain recombines TRBV30 with TRBJ1-1; TRBD1 is a possible D gene (5 bases). The germline V gene encodes CDR1 GTSNPN and CDR2 SVGIG (reference sequence). V lost 2 bases and J 1 base, leaving 11 bases between the germline ends. The CDR3 runs to 14 residues. The CDR3 nucleotides read TGTGCCTGGAGTCGGGGGTCTGGGAACACTGAAGCTTTCTTT. Translation gives CAWSRGSGNTEAFF.

The genes are TRBV19 and TRBJ2-2; no reliable D call. V lost 9 bases to trimming and J lost 2 bases, with 19 bases between them. The CDR3 totals 16 residues. Germline CDR1 is LNHDA and CDR2 is SQIVND (reference sequence). For the CDR3, the DNA is TGTGCCAGGCGCCCGTCATGGCAGGCTAACACCGGGGAGCTGTTTTTT. This translates into CARRPSWQANTGELFF.